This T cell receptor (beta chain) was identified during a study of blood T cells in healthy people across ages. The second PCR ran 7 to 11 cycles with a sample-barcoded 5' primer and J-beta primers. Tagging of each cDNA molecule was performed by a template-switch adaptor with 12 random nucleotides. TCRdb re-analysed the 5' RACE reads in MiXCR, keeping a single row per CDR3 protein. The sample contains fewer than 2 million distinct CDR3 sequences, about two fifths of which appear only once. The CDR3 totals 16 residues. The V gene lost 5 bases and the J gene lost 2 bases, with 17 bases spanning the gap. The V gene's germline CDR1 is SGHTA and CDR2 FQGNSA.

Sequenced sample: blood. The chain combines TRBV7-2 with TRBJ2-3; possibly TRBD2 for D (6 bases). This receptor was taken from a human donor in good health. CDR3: CASSLRTKPTTDTQYF. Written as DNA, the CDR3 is TGTGCCAGCAGCCTGCGGACTAAACCGACCACAGATACGCAGTATTTT.